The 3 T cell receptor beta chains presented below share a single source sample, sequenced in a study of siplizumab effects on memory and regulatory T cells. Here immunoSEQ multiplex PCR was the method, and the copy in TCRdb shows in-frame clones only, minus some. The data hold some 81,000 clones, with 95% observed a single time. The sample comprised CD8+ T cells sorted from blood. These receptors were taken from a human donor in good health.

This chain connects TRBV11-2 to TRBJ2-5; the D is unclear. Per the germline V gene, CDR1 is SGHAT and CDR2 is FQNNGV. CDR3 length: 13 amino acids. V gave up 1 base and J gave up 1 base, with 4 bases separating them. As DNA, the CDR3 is TGTGCCAGCAGCTTAGCGGCCCAAGAGACCCAGTACTTC. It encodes CASSLAAQETQYF. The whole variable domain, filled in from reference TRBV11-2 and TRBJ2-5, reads EAGVAQSPRYKIIEKRQSVAFWCNPISGHATLYWYQQILGQGPKLLIQFQNNGVVDDSQLPKDRFSAERLKGVDSTLKIQPAKLEDSAVYLCASSLAAQETQYFGPGTRLLVL.

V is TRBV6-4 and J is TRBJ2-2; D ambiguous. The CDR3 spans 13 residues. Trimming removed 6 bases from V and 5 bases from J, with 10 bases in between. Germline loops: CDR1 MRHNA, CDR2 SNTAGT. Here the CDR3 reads CASSDILTGELFF. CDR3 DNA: TGTGCCAGCAGCGACATCCTAACCGGGGAGCTGTTTTTT.

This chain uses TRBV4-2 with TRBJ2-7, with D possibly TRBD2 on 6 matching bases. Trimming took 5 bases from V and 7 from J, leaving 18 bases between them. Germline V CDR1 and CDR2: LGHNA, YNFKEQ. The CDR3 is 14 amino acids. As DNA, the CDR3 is TGTGCCAGCAGCTTCCAGCCGACTCGGGAGGAGCAGTACTTC. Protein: CASSFQPTREEQYF.